These T cell receptor beta chains were read from a single sample in a study of neoadjuvant anti-PD-1 for oral cavity cancer. Using immunoSEQ multiplex PCR, the repertoire was profiled, and TCRdb retains in-frame clones only, with some absent. In the table there are 50,000 to 65,000 clones, 65% to 80% of which are singletons. Source: PBMCs, taken before nivolumab (anti-PD-1) treatment. Source of these receptors: a person aged 35-80 years with oral cavity squamous cell carcinoma. Both conserved end residues are part of each CDR3. D genes are given only for firm matches. Size values are once, few and many counts, or a class for expanded clones, and some rows have none.

size | J | V | D | CDR3 | DNA
- | TRBJ1-2 | TRBV25-1 | - | CASGPSGRFGYTF | TGTGCCAGCGGTCCCTCGGGACGGTTTGGCTACACCTTC
- | TRBJ1-5 | TRBV7-9 | - | CASSLPEQEGQPQHF | TGTGCCAGCAGCCTCCCCGAGCAGGAAGGACAGCCCCAGCATTTT
- | TRBJ2-3 | TRBV6-6 | - | CASSYYRADTQYF | TGTGCCAGCAGTTACTATCGCGCAGATACGCAGTATTTT
- | TRBJ1-6 | TRBV6-4 | - | CASTLDSSSYNSPLHF | TGTGCCAGCACTCTGGACTCGAGCTCCTATAATTCACCCCTCCACTTT
- | TRBJ1-1 | TRBV6-1 | - | CASSEAGGYTEAFF | TGTGCCAGCAGTGAAGCGGGGGGGTACACTGAAGCTTTCTTT
- | TRBJ2-1 | TRBV14 | - | CASSQSRAINEQFF | TGTGCCAGCAGCCAATCCCGGGCCATCAATGAGCAGTTCTTC
- | TRBJ2-3 | TRBV5-1 | TRBD2 | CASSLGLAGGPRTDTQYF | TGCGCCAGCAGCTTGGGACTAGCGGGGGGGCCGAGGACAGATACGCAGTATTTT
- | TRBJ1-5 | TRBV5-6 | - | CASSFTGQGYNQPQHF | TGTGCCAGCAGCTTTACCGGTCAGGGCTACAATCAGCCCCAGCATTTT
once | TRBJ1-4 | TRBV7-9 | - | CASSPRELGEKLFF | TGTGCCAGCAGCCCCAGAGAGTTAGGTGAAAAACTGTTTTTT
- | TRBJ1-5 | TRBV6-1 | - | CASSDAILGNQPQHF | TGTGCCAGCAGTGATGCAATACTGGGCAATCAGCCCCAGCATTTT
- | TRBJ1-2 | TRBV28 | - | CASERALYGYTF | TGTGCCAGCGAGAGGGCACTCTATGGCTACACCTTC
- | TRBJ2-7 | TRBV6-5 | - | CASSRTHLSYEQYF | TGTGCCAGCAGTCGGACACACCTTTCCTACGAGCAGTACTTC
- | TRBJ1-1 | TRBV7-3 | - | CASSLSGNTEAFF | TGTGCCAGCAGCTTATCCGGGAACACTGAAGCTTTCTTT
once | TRBJ2-1 | TRBV7-2 | TRBD2 | CASSGPETGGYNEQFF | TGTGCCAGCAGCGGTCCAGAGACGGGGGGCTACAATGAGCAGTTCTTC
- | TRBJ2-3 | TRBV5-8 | - | CASSFVVGADTQYF | TGTGCCAGCAGCTTCGTCGTGGGGGCAGATACGCAGTATTTT
- | TRBJ2-1 | TRBV6-5 | TRBD2 | CASSPLAGAYNEQFF | TGTGCCAGCAGTCCACTAGCGGGAGCCTACAATGAGCAGTTCTTC
- | TRBJ1-2 | TRBV29-1 | - | CSVEDGGGHYGYTF | TGCAGCGTTGAAGATGGGGGAGGACACTATGGCTACACCTTC
- | TRBJ1-3 | TRBV28 | - | CASSLTTAGNTIYF | TGTGCCAGCAGTTTAACGACAGCTGGAAACACCATATATTTT
once | TRBJ1-2 | TRBV5-1 | - | CASSSLGAGYTF | TGCGCCAGCAGCTCCCTCGGGGCCGGCTACACCTTC
- | TRBJ1-1 | TRBV27 | - | CASSFQGGTEAFF | TGTGCCAGCAGTTTTCAAGGAGGAACTGAAGCTTTCTTT
few | TRBJ2-5 | TRBV27 | - | CASSLERGGETQYF | TGTGCCAGCAGTTTGGAAAGGGGAGGAGAGACCCAGTACTTC
- | TRBJ1-5 | TRBV11-3 | - | CASSLGAGNQPQHF | TGTGCCAGCAGCTTAGGGGCGGGCAATCAGCCCCAGCATTTT
- | TRBJ2-3 | TRBV27 | - | CASSFTGGSSTDTQYF | TGTGCCAGCAGTTTCACAGGTGGATCGTCCACAGATACGCAGTATTTT
- | TRBJ2-7 | TRBV27 | - | CASSLSPNSEQYF | TGTGCCAGCAGTTTATCCCCCAACAGCGAGCAGTACTTC
- | TRBJ2-7 | TRBV25-1 | TRBD2 | CASSGIGTRNPEQYF | TGTGCCAGCAGTGGAATAGGGACTAGAAACCCCGAGCAGTACTTC
- | TRBJ2-5 | TRBV5-4 | - | CASSLGQQETQYF | TGTGCCAGCAGCTTGGGACAGCAAGAGACCCAGTACTTC
- | TRBJ2-2 | TRBV9 | - | CASSPDRNRNTGELFF | TGTGCCAGCAGCCCAGACCGAAACCGGAACACCGGGGAGCTGTTTTTT
- | TRBJ2-2 | TRBV5-1 | - | CASSRMGGSGELFF | TGCGCCAGCAGCCGTATGGGCGGTTCCGGGGAGCTGTTTTTT
once | TRBJ1-1 | TRBV5-5 | - | CASSPDSFMNTEAFF | TGTGCCAGCAGTCCGGACTCCTTCATGAACACTGAAGCTTTCTTT
- | TRBJ2-4 | TRBV7-8 | TRBD2 | CASSWNSGGENIQYF | TGTGCCAGCAGCTGGAATAGCGGGGGGGAAAACATTCAGTACTTC
- | TRBJ1-2 | TRBV6-4 | - | CASSDSVGAAYGYTF | TGTGCCAGCAGTGACTCGGTGGGGGCGGCCTATGGCTACACCTTC
few | TRBJ2-2 | TRBV9 | TRBD2 | CASSAGGARTGELFF | TGTGCCAGCAGCGCCGGGGGGGCGCGGACCGGGGAGCTGTTTTTT
- | TRBJ2-1 | TRBV5-6 | - | CASSILAGTGSNEQFF | TGTGCCAGCAGCATTTTGGCGGGAACCGGGTCCAATGAGCAGTTCTTC
- | TRBJ2-7 | TRBV5-1 | - | CASGPGSSLLYEQYF | TGCGCCAGCGGACCGGGCTCCTCCCTTTTATACGAGCAGTACTTC
- | TRBJ1-5 | TRBV19 | - | CASSIEGARNQPQHF | TGTGCCAGTAGTATAGAGGGGGCGCGCAATCAGCCCCAGCATTTT
once | TRBJ1-2 | TRBV4-1 | - | CASSHPPGLGREGYTF | TGCGCCAGCAGCCACCCTCCGGGACTCGGTCGGGAGGGCTACACCTTC
few | TRBJ1-5 | TRBV7-2 | - | CASSRDSIGPQHF | TGTGCCAGCAGCCGGGATAGTATTGGGCCCCAGCATTTT
- | TRBJ1-4 | TRBV6-1 | TRBD1 | CASRPTGNYEKLFF | TGTGCCAGCAGACCGACAGGGAATTATGAAAAACTGTTTTTT
- | TRBJ1-5 | TRBV5-5 | - | CASSLSGTSQPQHF | TGTGCCAGCAGCTTGTCAGGGACGAGTCAGCCCCAGCATTTT
- | TRBJ2-5 | TRBV13 | TRBD2 | CASSSRAGAETQYF | TGTGCCAGCAGCTCACGGGCGGGAGCTGAGACCCAGTACTTC
- | TRBJ2-1 | TRBV27 | - | CASSPTPAVQFF | TGTGCCAGCAGTCCTACTCCGGCGGTCCAGTTCTTC
- | TRBJ2-5 | TRBV9 | TRBD2 | CASSVGGRGGHAETQYF | TGTGCCAGCAGCGTAGGCGGGCGGGGGGGCCACGCAGAGACCCAGTACTTC
- | TRBJ2-3 | TRBV7-9 | - | CASSLYGSDTQYF | TGTGCCAGCAGCTTATATGGGTCCGATACGCAGTATTTT
- | TRBJ2-7 | TRBV6-5 | - | CASVSLNSYEQYF | TGTGCCAGCGTTTCCCTAAACAGCTACGAGCAGTACTTC
- | TRBJ2-2 | TRBV28 | - | CASSLFSGELFF | TGTGCCAGCAGTTTATTTTCCGGGGAGCTGTTTTTT
- | TRBJ1-5 | TRBV19 | - | CASSIVQGPQHF | TGTGCCAGTAGTATAGTGCAGGGCCCCCAGCATTTT
few | TRBJ2-2 | TRBV9 | - | CASSVGDGFVGELFF | TGTGCCAGCAGCGTAGGGGACGGGTTCGTCGGGGAGCTGTTTTTT
- | TRBJ2-2 | TRBV9 | - | CASSARVGTGELFF | TGTGCCAGCAGCGCCAGGGTGGGAACCGGGGAGCTGTTTTTT
- | TRBJ1-5 | TRBV5-1 | - | CASSLADSLNQPQHF | TGCGCCAGCAGCTTGGCTGACAGCCTCAATCAGCCCCAGCATTTT
- | TRBJ2-5 | TRBV4-1 | TRBD2 | CASSQVGLASRETQYF | TGCGCCAGCAGCCAAGTTGGACTAGCGTCTCGGGAGACCCAGTACTTC
- | TRBJ1-1 | TRBV14 | - | CASSPRGLLMNTEAFF | TGTGCCAGCAGCCCGCGGGGGTTGCTCATGAACACTGAAGCTTTCTTT
- | TRBJ2-1 | TRBV11-2 | - | CASSLSPGQGKDEQFF | TGTGCCAGCAGCTTGTCTCCGGGCCAAGGAAAGGATGAGCAGTTCTTC
- | TRBJ1-5 | TRBV5-4 | - | CASSFFNQPQHF | TGTGCCAGCAGCTTCTTCAATCAGCCCCAGCATTTT
- | TRBJ1-4 | TRBV2 | - | CASSASGLRGANEKLFF | TGTGCCAGCAGTGCCTCGGGCCTCCGGGGGGCTAATGAAAAACTGTTTTTT